This entry is about one T cell receptor beta chain. Some clones are missing from TCRdb's copy, which holds only in-frame ones; the method was immunoSEQ multiplex PCR. Among millions of clones listed, roughly 95% were seen once. The data were obtained in a study of shared clonotypes between healthy human individuals. Naive CD8 isolation took CD45RO-negative cells positively selected for CCR7 and excluded terminally differentiated effector memory CD45RA+ cells. From germline, CDR1 is SGHDT and CDR2 YYEEEE. CDR3 length equals 13 residues. The V and J ends lost 4 bases and 6 bases respectively, with 11 bases between them.

The TCR sequence derives from a man aged 18 to 30 in good health. The J gene is TRBJ2-1, the V gene TRBV5-6, with D maybe TRBD1 (6 bases). Sequencing used naive CD8+ T cells sorted from blood. CDR3: CASSLRQVNEQFF. DNA for the CDR3: TGTGCCAGCAGCCTCCGACAGGTCAATGAGCAGTTCTTC.